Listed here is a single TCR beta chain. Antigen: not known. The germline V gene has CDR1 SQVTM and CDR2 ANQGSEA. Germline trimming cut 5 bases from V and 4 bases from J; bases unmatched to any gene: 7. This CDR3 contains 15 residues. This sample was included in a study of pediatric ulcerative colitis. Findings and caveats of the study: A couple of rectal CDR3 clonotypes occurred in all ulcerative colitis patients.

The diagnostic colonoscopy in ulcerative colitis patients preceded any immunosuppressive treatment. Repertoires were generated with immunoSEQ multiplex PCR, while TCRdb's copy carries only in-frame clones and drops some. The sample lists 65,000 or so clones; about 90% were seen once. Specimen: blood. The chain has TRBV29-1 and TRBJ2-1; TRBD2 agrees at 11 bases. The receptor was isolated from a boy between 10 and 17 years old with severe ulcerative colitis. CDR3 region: CSVSLGTSGYNEQFF. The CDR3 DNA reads TGCAGCGTTTCTCTTGGGACTAGCGGTTACAATGAGCAGTTCTTC.